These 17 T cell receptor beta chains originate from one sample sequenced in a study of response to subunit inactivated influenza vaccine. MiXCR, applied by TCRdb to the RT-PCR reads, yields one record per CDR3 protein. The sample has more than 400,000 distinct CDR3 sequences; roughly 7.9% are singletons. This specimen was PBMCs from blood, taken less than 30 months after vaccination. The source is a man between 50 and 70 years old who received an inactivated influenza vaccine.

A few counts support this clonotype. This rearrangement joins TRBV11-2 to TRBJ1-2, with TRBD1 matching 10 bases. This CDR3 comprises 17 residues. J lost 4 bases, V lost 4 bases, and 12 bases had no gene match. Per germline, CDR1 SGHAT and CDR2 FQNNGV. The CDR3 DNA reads TGTGCCAGCAGCTCCAGACAGGGGGCCTCACATCTCTATGGCTACACCTTC. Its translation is CASSSRQGASHLYGYTF.

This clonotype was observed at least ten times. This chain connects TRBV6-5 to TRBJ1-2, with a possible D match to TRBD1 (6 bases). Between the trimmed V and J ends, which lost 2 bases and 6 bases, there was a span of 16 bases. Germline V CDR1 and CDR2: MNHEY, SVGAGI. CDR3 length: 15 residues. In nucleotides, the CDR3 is TGTGCCAGCAGTTACCTAGACAGGAGGGTGGATGGCTACACCTTC. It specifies CASSYLDRRVDGYTF.

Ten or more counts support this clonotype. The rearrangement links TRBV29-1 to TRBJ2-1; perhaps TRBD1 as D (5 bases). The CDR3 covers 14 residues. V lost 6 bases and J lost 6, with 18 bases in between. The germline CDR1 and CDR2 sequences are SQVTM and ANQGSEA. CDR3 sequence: CSVEQSDRLNEQFF. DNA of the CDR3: TGCAGCGTCGAACAATCCGACAGACTCAATGAGCAGTTCTTC.

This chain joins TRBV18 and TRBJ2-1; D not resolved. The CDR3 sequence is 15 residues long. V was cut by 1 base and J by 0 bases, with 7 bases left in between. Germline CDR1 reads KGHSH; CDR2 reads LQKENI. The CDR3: CASSPRWDSYNEQFF. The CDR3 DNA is TGTGCCAGCTCACCACGGTGGGACTCCTACAATGAGCAGTTCTTC.

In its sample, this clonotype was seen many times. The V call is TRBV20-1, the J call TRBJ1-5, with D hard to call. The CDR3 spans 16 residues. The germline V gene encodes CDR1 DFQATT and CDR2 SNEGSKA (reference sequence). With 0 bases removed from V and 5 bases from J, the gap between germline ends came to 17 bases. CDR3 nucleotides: TGCAGTGCTAGAGATCTCCGAGGTTTCGAGTATCAGCCCCAGCATTTT. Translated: CSARDLRGFEYQPQHF.

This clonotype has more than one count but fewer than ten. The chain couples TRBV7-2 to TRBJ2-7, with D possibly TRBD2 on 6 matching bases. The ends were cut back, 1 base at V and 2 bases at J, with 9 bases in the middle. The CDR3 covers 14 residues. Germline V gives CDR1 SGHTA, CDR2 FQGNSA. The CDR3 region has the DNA TGTGCCAGCAGCTTAGGGGTAGCGGCCTACGAGCAGTACTTC. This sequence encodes CASSLGVAAYEQYF.

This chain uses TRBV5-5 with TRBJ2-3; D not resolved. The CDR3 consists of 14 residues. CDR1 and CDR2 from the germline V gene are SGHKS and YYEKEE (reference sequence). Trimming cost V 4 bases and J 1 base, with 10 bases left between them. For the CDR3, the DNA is TGTGCCAGCAGCCCAGACACTCGCACAGATACGCAGTATTTT. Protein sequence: CASSPDTRTDTQYF.

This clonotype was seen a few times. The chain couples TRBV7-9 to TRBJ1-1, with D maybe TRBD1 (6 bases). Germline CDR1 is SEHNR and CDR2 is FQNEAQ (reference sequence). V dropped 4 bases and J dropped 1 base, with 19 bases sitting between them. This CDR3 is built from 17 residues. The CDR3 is CASSSQVNRAGNTEAFF. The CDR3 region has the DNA TGTGCCAGCAGCTCCCAAGTGAACAGGGCTGGGAACACTGAAGCTTTCTTT.

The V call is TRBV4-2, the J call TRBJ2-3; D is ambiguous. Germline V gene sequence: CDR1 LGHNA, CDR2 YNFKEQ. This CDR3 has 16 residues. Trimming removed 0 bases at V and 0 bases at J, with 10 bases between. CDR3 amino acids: CASSQEAGSSTDTQYF. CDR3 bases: TGTGCCAGCAGCCAAGAAGCCGGTTCTAGCACAGATACGCAGTATTTT.

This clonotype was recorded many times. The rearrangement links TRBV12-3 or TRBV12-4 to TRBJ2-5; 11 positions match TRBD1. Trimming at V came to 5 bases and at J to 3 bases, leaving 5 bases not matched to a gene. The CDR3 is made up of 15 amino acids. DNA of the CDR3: TGTGCCAGCAGTGGTCGGGACAGGGGGAAAGAGACCCAGTACTTC. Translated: CASSGRDRGKETQYF.

The CDR3 DNA sequence: TGTGCCAGCAGCCCGCCCGTGGCAACAGGGGGCGAGCCCACTAATGAAAAACTGTTTTTT. Protein: CASSPPVATGGEPTNEKLFF. This chain links TRBV21-1 with TRBJ1-4; the DNA was not used to check the table's D call, TRBD1. TRBV21-1 is assigned pseudogene status. This CDR3 contains 20 residues.

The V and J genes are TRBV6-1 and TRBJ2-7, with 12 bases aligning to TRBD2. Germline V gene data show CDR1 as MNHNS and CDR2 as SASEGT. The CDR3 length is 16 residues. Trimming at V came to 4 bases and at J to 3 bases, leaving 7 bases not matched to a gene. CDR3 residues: CASSVTSGRYLYEQYF. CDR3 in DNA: TGTGCCAGCAGTGTGACTAGCGGGAGATACCTCTACGAGCAGTACTTC.

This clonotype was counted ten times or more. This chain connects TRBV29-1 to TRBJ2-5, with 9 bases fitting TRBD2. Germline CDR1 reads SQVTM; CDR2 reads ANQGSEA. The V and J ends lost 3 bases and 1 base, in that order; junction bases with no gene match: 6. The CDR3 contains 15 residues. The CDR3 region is CSVESLAGFQETQYF. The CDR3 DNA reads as TGCAGCGTTGAGAGTCTAGCGGGGTTCCAAGAGACCCAGTACTTC.

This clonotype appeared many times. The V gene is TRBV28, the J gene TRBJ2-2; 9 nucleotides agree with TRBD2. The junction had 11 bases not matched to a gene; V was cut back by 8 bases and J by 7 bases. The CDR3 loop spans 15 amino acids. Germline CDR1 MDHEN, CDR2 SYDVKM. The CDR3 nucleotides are TGTGCCAGCGGTCGCAGCGGGAGGAACGGCGGGGAGCTGTTTTTT. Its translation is CASGRSGRNGGELFF.

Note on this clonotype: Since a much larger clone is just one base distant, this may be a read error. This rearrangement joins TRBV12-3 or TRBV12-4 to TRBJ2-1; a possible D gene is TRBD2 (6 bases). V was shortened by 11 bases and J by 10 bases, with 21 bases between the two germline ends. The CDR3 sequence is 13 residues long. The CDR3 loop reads CAGSNKGGAEQFF. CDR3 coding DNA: TGTGCCGGCTCCAATAAAGGCGGGGCCGAGCAGTTCTTC.

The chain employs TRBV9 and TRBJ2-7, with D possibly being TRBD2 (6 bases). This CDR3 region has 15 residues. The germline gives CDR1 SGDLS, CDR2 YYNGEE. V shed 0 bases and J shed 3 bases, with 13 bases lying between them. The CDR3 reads CASSVEWDSVYEQYF. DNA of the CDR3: TGTGCCAGCAGCGTAGAATGGGACTCCGTCTACGAGCAGTACTTC.

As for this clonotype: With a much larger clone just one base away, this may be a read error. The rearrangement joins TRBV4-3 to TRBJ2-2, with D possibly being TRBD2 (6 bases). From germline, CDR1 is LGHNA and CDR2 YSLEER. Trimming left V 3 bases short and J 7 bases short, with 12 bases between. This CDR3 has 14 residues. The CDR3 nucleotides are TGCGCCAGCAGCCACGATGCCGGGGGCGGGGAGCTGTTTTTT. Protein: CASSHDAGGGELFF.